This T cell receptor beta chain emerged from a study of T cell responses to AZD1222 COVID-19 vaccine. Study details: Analyses pooled second doses at about 4 or about 12 weeks.

For this clone: Its antigen is unknown.

TCRdb keeps only in-frame clones here, not all; method: immunoSEQ multiplex PCR. This table has under 70,000 clones, approximately 80% appearing once. V gave up 5 bases and J gave up 2 bases; unmatched junction bases: 5. CDR3 size: 14 residues. Germline V lookup: CDR1 SGHTA, CDR2 FQGNSA. Study outcomes and limitations: The donor cohort was predominantly white British with a female majority, and clonal diversity may have been underestimated.

This receptor was identified in an adult in good health. The chain is built from TRBV7-2 and TRBJ2-5; 7 positions agree with TRBD1. Material: peripheral blood, obtained on day 0 of AZD1222 vaccination. The CDR3 region is CASSAQGIQETQYF. The CDR3 DNA sequence: TGTGCCAGCAGCGCACAGGGGATACAAGAGACCCAGTACTTC.